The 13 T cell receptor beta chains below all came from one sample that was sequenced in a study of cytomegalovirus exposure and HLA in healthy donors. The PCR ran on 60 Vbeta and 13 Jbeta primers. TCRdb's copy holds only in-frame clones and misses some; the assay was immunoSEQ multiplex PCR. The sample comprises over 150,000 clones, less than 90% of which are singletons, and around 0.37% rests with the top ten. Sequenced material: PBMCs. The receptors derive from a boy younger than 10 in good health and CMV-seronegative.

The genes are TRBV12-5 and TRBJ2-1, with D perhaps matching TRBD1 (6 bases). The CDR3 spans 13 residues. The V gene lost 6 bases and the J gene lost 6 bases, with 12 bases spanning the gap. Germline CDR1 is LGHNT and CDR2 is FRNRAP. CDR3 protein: CASGGTGFNEQFF. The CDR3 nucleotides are TGTGCTAGTGGGGGCACAGGGTTCAATGAGCAGTTCTTC.

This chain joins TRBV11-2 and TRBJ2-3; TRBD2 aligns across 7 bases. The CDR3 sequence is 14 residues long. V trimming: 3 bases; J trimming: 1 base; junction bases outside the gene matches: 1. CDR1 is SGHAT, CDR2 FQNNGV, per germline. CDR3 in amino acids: CASSLGGGTDTQYF. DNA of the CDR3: TGTGCCAGCAGCTTGGGGGGGGGCACAGATACGCAGTATTTT.

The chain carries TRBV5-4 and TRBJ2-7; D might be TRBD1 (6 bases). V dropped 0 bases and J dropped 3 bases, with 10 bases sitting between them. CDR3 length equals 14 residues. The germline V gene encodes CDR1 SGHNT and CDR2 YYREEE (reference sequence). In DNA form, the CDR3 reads TGTGCCAGCAGCTTGGGGGTAGGGGGCTACGAGCAGTACTTC. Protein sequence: CASSLGVGGYEQYF.

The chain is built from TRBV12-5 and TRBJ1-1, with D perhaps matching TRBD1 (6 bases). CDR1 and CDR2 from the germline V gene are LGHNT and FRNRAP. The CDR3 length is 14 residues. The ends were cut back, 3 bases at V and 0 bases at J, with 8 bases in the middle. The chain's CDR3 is CASGFRDMNTEAFF. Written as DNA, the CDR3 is TGTGCTAGTGGTTTCAGGGACATGAACACTGAAGCTTTCTTT.

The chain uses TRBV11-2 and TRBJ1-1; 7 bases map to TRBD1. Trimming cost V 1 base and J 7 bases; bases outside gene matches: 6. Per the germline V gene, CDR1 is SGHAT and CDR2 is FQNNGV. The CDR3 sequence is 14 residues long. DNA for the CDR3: TGTGCCAGCAGCTTAGTTCCCAGGGGGAATGAAGCTTTCTTT. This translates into CASSLVPRGNEAFF.

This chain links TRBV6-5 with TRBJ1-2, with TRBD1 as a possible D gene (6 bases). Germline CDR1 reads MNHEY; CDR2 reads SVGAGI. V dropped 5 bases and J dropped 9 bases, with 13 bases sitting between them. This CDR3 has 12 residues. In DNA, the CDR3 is TGTGCCAGCAGTCGGACAGAGGATAGCTACACCTTC. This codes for CASSRTEDSYTF.

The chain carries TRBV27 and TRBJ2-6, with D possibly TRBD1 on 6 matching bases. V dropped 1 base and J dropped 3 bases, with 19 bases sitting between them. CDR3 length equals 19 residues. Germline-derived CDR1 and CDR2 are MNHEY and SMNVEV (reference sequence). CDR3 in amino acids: CASSLFATQQGVGANVLTF. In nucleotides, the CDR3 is TGTGCCAGCAGTTTATTTGCGACCCAACAGGGAGTTGGGGCCAACGTCCTGACTTTC.

This CDR3 is CASSTGGYNEQFF. The CDR3 region has the DNA TGCGCCAGCAGTACGGGAGGGTACAATGAGCAGTTCTTC. This rearrangement joins TRBV5-1 to TRBJ2-1; TRBD2 aligns across 8 bases. Germline V gives CDR1 SGHRS, CDR2 YFSETQ. V lost 5 bases and J lost 4; bases outside the gene matches: 2. The CDR3 is 13 amino acids.

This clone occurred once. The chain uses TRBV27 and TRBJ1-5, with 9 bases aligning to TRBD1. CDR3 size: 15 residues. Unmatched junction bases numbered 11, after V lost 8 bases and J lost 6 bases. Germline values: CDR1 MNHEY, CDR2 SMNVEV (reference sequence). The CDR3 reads CASGEDRGGSQPQHF. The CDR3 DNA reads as TGTGCCAGCGGAGAGGACAGGGGAGGTAGTCAGCCCCAGCATTTT.

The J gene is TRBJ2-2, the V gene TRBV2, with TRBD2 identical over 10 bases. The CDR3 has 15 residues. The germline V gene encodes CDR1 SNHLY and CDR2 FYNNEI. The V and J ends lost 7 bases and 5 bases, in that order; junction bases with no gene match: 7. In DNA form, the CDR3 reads TGTGCCAGCAAAACCGGGACTAGCGAGACCGGGGAGCTGTTTTTT. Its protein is CASKTGTSETGELFF.

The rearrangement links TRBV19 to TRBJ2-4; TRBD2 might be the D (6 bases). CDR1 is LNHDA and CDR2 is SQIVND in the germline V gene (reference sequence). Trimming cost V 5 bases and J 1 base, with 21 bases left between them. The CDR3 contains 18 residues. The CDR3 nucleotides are TGTGCCAGTAGTGCACCCATTTCTTTGGGGAGGGCCAAAAACATTCAGTACTTC. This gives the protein CASSAPISLGRAKNIQYF.

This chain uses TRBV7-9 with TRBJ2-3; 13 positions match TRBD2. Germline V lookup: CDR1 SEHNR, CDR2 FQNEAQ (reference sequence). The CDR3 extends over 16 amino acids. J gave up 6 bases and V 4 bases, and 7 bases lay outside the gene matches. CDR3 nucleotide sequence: TGTGCCAGCAGCTCCCGGACTAGCGGGAGAGGGGATACGCAGTATTTT. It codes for CASSSRTSGRGDTQYF.

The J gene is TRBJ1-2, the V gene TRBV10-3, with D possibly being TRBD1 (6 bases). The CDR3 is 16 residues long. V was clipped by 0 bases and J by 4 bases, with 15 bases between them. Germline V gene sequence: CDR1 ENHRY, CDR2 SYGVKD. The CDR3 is CAISESLTGGSYGYTF. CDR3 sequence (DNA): TGTGCCATCAGTGAGTCTTTGACAGGAGGTAGCTATGGCTACACCTTC.